This T cell receptor beta chain originates from a study of regulatory and conventional T cells in RAG deficiency. The study's findings and limits: Sorted Omenn CD25-high CD127-low cells may not be bona fide Tregs. Omenn patients showed >80% Treg-Tconv overlap and shorter CDR3 lengths. Compared with controls, unique Treg TCR beta sequences dropped about 100-fold in Omenn syndrome and CID/AS. RAG-deficient patients showed markedly lower Shannon entropy and higher Simpson indices than control T-cell subsets.

This clone appeared a single time. The antigen is unknown. Germline V CDR1 and CDR2: SGHRS, YFSETQ. V lost 2 bases to trimming and J lost 11 bases, with 11 bases between them. This CDR3 contains 13 residues. Sequencing was performed with immunoSEQ multiplex PCR; in TCRdb, only in-frame clones are kept and a portion is missing. There are 34,000 or so clones in the sample; 70% to 90% occur only once, and around 15% lies in the top ten. The sample was also reused in another study, on regulatory T cells. That work adds: Amplification used 52 TRBV primers and 13 TRBJ primers.

The receptor was isolated from a human donor in good health. Input material: CD8+ T cells sorted from blood. V usage is TRBV5-1 and J usage is TRBJ1-6; D is unresolved. This chain's CDR3 is CASSLIGVAPLHF. The CDR3 DNA follows: TGCGCCAGCAGCTTAATAGGCGTTGCACCCCTCCACTTT.